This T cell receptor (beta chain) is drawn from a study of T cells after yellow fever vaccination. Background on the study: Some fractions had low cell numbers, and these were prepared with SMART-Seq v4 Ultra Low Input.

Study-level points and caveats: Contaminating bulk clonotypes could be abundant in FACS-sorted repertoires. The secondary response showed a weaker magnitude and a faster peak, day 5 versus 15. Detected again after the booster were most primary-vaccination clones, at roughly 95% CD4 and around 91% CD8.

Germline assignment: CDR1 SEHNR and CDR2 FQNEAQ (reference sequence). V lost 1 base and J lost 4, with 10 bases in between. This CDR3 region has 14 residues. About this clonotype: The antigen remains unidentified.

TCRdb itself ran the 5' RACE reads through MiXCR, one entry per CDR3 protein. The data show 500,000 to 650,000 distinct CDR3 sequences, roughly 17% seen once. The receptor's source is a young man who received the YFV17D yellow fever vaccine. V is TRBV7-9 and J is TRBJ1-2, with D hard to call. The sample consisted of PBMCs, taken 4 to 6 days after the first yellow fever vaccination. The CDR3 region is CASSLGTSSYGYTF. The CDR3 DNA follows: TGTGCCAGCAGCTTAGGAACCAGCAGCTATGGCTACACCTTC.